This T cell receptor beta chain was observed in a study of blood T cell repertoires in COVID-19. The germline gives CDR1 LNHDA, CDR2 SQIVND (reference sequence). The trim removed 1 base at V and 6 bases at J, leaving 3 bases unmatched. The CDR3 contains 14 residues. Clones were sequenced by immunoSEQ multiplex PCR, and TCRdb holds only the in-frame ones, with some missing. The sample comprises around 140,000 clones, roughly 90% of which are singletons, and around 2.1% rests with the top ten. This sequence originates from a man aged 65 to 85 with active COVID-19. This chain connects TRBV19 to TRBJ2-7, with 10 bases lining up with TRBD1. The sequenced material came from peripheral blood. The CDR3 reads CASSIGQGATEQYF. CDR3 bases: TGTGCCAGTAGTATAGGACAGGGGGCGACCGAGCAGTACTTC. The full variable domain, completed using reference TRBV19 and TRBJ2-7, is DGGITQSPKYLFRKEGQNVTLSCEQNLNHDAMYWYRQDPGQGLRLIYYSQIVNDFQKGDIAEGYSVSREKKESFPLTVTSAQKNPTAFYLCASSIGQGATEQYFGPGTRLTVT.